Following are 18 T cell receptor beta chains from one sample sequenced in a study of shared clonotypes between healthy human individuals. Terminally differentiated effector memory CD45RA+ cells were left out of the naive CD8 fraction, which was CD45RO-negative and positively selected for CCR7. Produced via immunoSEQ multiplex PCR; TCRdb's table is partial and in-frame only. The data show about 2.1 million clones, 93% seen once. The source material was naive CD8+ T cells from PBMCs. All receptors come from a young man in good health. Some clones in this sample may be carry-over from other donors' samples.

This rearrangement joins TRBV5-1 to TRBJ2-7, with 8 positions matching TRBD1. This CDR3 spans 13 amino acids. The germline V gene encodes CDR1 SGHRS and CDR2 YFSETQ. The V gene end was trimmed by 5 bases and the J gene end by 5 bases; junction bases not matched to a gene: 6. CDR3 protein: CASRDRERDEQYF. The CDR3 DNA is TGCGCCAGCAGGGACAGGGAAAGGGACGAGCAGTACTTC.

V gene TRBV7-9 combines with J gene TRBJ2-1; D is perhaps TRBD2 (5 bases). From germline, CDR1 is SEHNR and CDR2 FQNEAQ (reference sequence). The CDR3 totals 15 residues. Trimming took 7 bases from V and 4 from J, leaving 17 bases between them. The CDR3 spells CASTTPGNKYNEQFF. CDR3 nucleotide sequence: TGTGCCAGCACCACTCCGGGAAACAAGTACAATGAGCAGTTCTTC.

CDR3 amino acids: CSVAGVQNEQFF. The CDR3 DNA reads TGCAGCGTTGCAGGAGTGCAGAATGAGCAGTTCTTC. V and J are TRBV29-1 and TRBJ2-1, with D uncertain. The length of the CDR3 is 12 residues. The germline V and J ends were trimmed by 4 bases and 7 bases, with 11 bases remaining between them. CDR1 is SQVTM and CDR2 is ANQGSEA in the germline V gene.

The J gene is TRBJ2-7, the V gene TRBV19; D ambiguous. Trimming removed 5 bases at V and 0 bases at J, with 11 bases between. This CDR3 spans 14 amino acids. The germline V gene encodes CDR1 LNHDA and CDR2 SQIVND (reference sequence). CDR3 sequence (DNA): TGTGCCAGTAGTGTCCCGGAAGCCTCCTACGAGCAGTACTTC. It is translated as CASSVPEASYEQYF.

This sequence joins TRBV6-1 and TRBJ2-1; 12 bases fit TRBD1. This CDR3 has 15 amino acids. Germline CDR1 reads MNHNS; CDR2 reads SASEGT. J lost 8 bases, V lost 5 bases, and 7 bases had no gene match. Written as DNA, the CDR3 is TGTGCCAGCAGTCCGCCGGGACAGGGGGCCCATGAGCAGTTCTTC. This translates into CASSPPGQGAHEQFF.

The chain combines TRBV19 with TRBJ2-1, with 7 nucleotides matching TRBD1. Looked up from germline, CDR1 is LNHDA and CDR2 is SQIVND (reference sequence). V shed 5 bases and J 1 base; nucleotides not matched to a gene: 8. This CDR3 is built from 16 residues. DNA of the CDR3: TGTGCCAGTAGTTTATCACCGGGACAGTCCTACAATGAGCAGTTCTTC. It codes for CASSLSPGQSYNEQFF.

The chain uses TRBV9 and TRBJ2-1; 10 bases are shared with TRBD2. With 4 bases clipped from V and 0 bases from J, the junction kept 13 bases outside the gene matches. CDR1 is SGDLS, CDR2 YYNGEE, per germline. The CDR3 loop spans 19 amino acids. The CDR3: CASSLRLAGDPSSYNEQFF. Written as DNA, the CDR3 is TGTGCCAGCAGCCTCCGGCTAGCGGGAGATCCCAGCTCCTACAATGAGCAGTTCTTC.

The chain has TRBV7-3 and TRBJ1-2; D remains ambiguous. Trimming removed 1 base at V and 4 bases at J, with 16 bases between. The CDR3 contains 16 residues. Germline CDR1 SGHTA, CDR2 FQGTGA. DNA for the CDR3: TGTGCCAGCAGCTTAAAGGGCCCAGGAAGCGTCTATGGCTACACCTTC. Its translation is CASSLKGPGSVYGYTF.

V gene TRBV9 combines with J gene TRBJ2-1, with D unresolved. The CDR3 spans 16 residues. Looked up from germline, CDR1 is SGDLS and CDR2 is YYNGEE. Trimming stripped 0 bases from V and 5 bases from J, with 15 bases between. CDR3 sequence: CASSVELAPTNNEQFF. CDR3 coding DNA: TGTGCCAGCAGCGTAGAACTGGCGCCTACAAACAATGAGCAGTTCTTC.

The chain combines TRBV30 with TRBJ1-5; 8 bases are shared with TRBD1. This CDR3 is 17 amino acids long. With 2 bases clipped from V and 2 bases from J, the junction kept 11 bases outside the gene matches. Germline CDR1 reads GTSNPN; CDR2 reads SVGIG (reference sequence). In DNA, the CDR3 is TGTGCCTGGAGTTCAGTAACGACAGGGGAGGGCAATCAGCCCCAGCATTTT. It is translated as CAWSSVTTGEGNQPQHF. Complete variable domain (other parts from reference TRBV30 and TRBJ1-5): SQTIHQWPATLVQPVGSPLSLECTVEGTSNPNLYWYRQAAGRGLQLLFYSVGIGQISSEVPQNLSASRPQDRQFILSSKKLLLSDSGFYLCAWSSVTTGEGNQPQHFGDGTRLSIL.

This chain connects TRBV10-1 to TRBJ2-7; D is ambiguous. Germline V lookup: CDR1 WNHNN, CDR2 SYGVQD (reference sequence). This CDR3 is built from 11 residues. V lost 10 bases and J lost 3, with 10 bases in between. CDR3 DNA: TGCGCCACCGATAGCAGCTACGAGCAGTACTTC. Translated, it gives CATDSSYEQYF.

Only one count was recorded for this clone. The chain links TRBV15 to TRBJ1-2; a possible D gene is TRBD1 (6 bases). Trimming removed 0 bases from V and 4 bases from J, with 21 bases in between. The CDR3 is made up of 18 amino acids. Germline lookup yields CDR1 LNHNV and CDR2 YYDKDF (reference sequence). CDR3 nucleotide sequence: TGTGCCACCAGCAGAGACGCTTCGTCCAGGGGAGAGGGCTATGGCTACACCTTC. It codes for CATSRDASSRGEGYGYTF.

This chain joins TRBV30 and TRBJ1-3; 11 nucleotides align to TRBD1. The trim removed 1 base at V and 3 bases at J, leaving 8 bases unmatched. The CDR3 has 17 amino acids. Germline V gives CDR1 GTSNPN, CDR2 SVGIG (reference sequence). The CDR3 DNA is TGTGCCTGGAGTGGTTTAGGACAGGGGGCGATTGGAAACACCATATATTTT. Encoded protein: CAWSGLGQGAIGNTIYF.

The CDR3 DNA is TGTGCCAGCAGCGAACAGGCACCCTCCTACAATGAGCAGTTCTTC. It specifies CASSEQAPSYNEQFF. The chain joins TRBV9 to TRBJ2-1, with D possibly being TRBD1 (5 bases). Germline V gives CDR1 SGDLS, CDR2 YYNGEE. This CDR3 has 15 amino acids. Trimming removed 3 bases at V and 0 bases at J, with 10 bases between. The entire variable domain, with the rest obtained from reference TRBV9 and TRBJ2-1, is as follows: DSGVTQTPKHLITATGQRVTLRCSPRSGDLSVYWYQQSLDQGLQFLIQYYNGEERAKGNILERFSAQQFPDLHSELNLSSLELGDSALYFCASSEQAPSYNEQFFGPGTRLTVL.

Concerning this clone itself: Other DNA sequences within the sample encode an identical CDR3. The chain employs TRBV6-5 and TRBJ2-7; no firm D call. Trimming left V 6 bases short and J 3 bases short, with 12 bases between. Per germline, CDR1 MNHEY and CDR2 SVGAGI. CDR3 size: 13 residues. CDR3 sequence reads: CASSPGLVYEQYF. DNA for the CDR3: TGTGCCAGCAGCCCCGGCCTCGTCTACGAGCAGTACTTC.

V is TRBV7-2 and J is TRBJ2-7; D gene ambiguous. The CDR3 is 11 amino acids. Germline CDR1 is SGHTA and CDR2 is FQGNSA. With 0 bases removed from V and 5 bases from J, the gap between germline ends came to 2 bases. DNA of the CDR3: TGTGCCAGCAGCTTAGCTCACGAGCAGTACTTC. Amino acids: CASSLAHEQYF.

The chain uses TRBV5-4 and TRBJ2-7; D call uncertain. From germline, CDR1 is SGHNT and CDR2 YYREEE (reference sequence). The CDR3 runs 12 residues. V lost 4 bases, J lost 6 bases, and 11 bases lay in between. CDR3 residues: CASSGPLPEQYF. In DNA form, the CDR3 reads TGTGCCAGCAGCGGCCCCCTGCCCGAGCAGTACTTC.

The CDR3: CASSQDTGGGEQYF. CDR3 sequence (DNA): TGTGCCAGCAGCCAAGATACCGGAGGGGGGGAGCAGTACTTC. The rearrangement joins TRBV4-2 to TRBJ2-7; D assignment may be TRBD1 or TRBD2 (6 bases each). V was trimmed by 0 bases and J by 7 bases, leaving 13 bases between them. CDR3 length equals 14 residues. In germline, CDR1 is LGHNA, CDR2 YNFKEQ.